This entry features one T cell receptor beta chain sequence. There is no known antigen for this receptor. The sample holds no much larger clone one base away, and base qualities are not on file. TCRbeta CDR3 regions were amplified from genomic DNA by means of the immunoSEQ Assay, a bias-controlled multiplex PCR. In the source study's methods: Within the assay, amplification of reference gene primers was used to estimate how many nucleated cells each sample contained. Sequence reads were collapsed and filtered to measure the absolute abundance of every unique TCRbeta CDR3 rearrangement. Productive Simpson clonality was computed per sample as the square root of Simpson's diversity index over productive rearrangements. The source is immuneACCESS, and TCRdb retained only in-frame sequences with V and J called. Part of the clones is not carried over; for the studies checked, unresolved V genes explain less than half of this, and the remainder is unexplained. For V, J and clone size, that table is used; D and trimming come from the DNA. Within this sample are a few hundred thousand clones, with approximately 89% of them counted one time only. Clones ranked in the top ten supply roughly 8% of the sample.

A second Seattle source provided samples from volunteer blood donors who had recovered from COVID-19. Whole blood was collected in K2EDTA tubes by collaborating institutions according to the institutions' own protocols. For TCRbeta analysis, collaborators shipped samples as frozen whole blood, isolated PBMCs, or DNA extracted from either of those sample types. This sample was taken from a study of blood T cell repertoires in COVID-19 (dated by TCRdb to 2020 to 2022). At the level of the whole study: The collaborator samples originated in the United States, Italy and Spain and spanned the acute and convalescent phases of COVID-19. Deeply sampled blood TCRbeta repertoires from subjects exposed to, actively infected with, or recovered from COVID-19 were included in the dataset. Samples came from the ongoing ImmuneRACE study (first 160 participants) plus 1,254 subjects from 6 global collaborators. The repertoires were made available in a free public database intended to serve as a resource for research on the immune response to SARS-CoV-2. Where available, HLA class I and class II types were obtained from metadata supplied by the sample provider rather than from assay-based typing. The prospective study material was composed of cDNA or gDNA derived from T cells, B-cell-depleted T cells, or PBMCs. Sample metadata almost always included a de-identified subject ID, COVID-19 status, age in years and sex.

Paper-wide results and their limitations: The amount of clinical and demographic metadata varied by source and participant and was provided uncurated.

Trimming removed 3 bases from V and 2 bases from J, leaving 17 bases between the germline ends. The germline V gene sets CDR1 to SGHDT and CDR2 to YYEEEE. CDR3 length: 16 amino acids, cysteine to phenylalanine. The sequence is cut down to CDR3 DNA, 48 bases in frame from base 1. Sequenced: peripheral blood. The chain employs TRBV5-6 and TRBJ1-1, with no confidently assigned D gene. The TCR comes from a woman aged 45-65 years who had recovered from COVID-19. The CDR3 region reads CASSSKLRRLNTEAFF. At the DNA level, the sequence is TGTGCCAGCAGCTCTAAGCTCCGCAGGCTAAACACTGAAGCTTTCTTT.